The rows below give T cell receptor beta chains drawn from one sample of a study of identical twins. TCRdb fed the 5' RACE reads into MiXCR, producing one record per CDR3 protein. The repertoire includes about 390,000 distinct CDR3 sequences, roughly 9% of them detected once, and 8.5% to 10% sits in the top ten. Specimen: naive T cells sorted from blood. These receptors all stem from a woman between 50 and 59 years old in good health. Both conserved end residues are part of each CDR3. D genes are given only for firm matches. Rows may omit the clone size; those that give it use once, few, many or a size class.

j_call clone_size v_call d_call cdr3_length cdr3_nt cdr3_aa
TRBJ2-5 . TRBV7-9 . 15 TGTGCCAGCAGCTTACAGGGGGGTGTCCAAGAGACCCAGTACTTC CASSLQGGVQETQYF
TRBJ2-2 few TRBV19 . 14 TGTGCCAGTAGGGAGGGATTGAACACCGGGGAGCTGTTTTTT CASREGLNTGELFF
TRBJ1-3 many TRBV10-3 . 14 TGTGCCATCAGTGGGACATTATCTGGAAACACCATATATTTT CAISGTLSGNTIYF
TRBJ2-1 . TRBV27 . 13 TGTGCCAGCAGTTTATCGAGCAGAAATGAGCAGTTCTTC CASSLSSRNEQFF
TRBJ2-1 . TRBV19 . 13 TGTGCCAGTAGTGCTTTAAGCGGCAATGAGCAGTTCTTC CASSALSGNEQFF
TRBJ2-7 . TRBV4-1 . 15 TGCGCCAGCAGCCAAATCCGGGACCCCACCTACGAGCAGTACTTC CASSQIRDPTYEQYF
TRBJ2-7 . TRBV29-1 TRBD2 13 TGCAGCGTGAGAGGGACTAGCATTTACGAGCAGTACTTC CSVRGTSIYEQYF
TRBJ1-5 many TRBV12-3/TRBV12-4 TRBD1 15 TGTGCCAGCAGTTTCACTCAGGGGGCGAGTCAGCCCCAGCATTTT CASSFTQGASQPQHF
TRBJ1-6 . TRBV10-3 . 15 TGTGCCATCAGTGACCGGACCCAAGGCACTTCACCCCTCCACTTT CAISDRTQGTSPLHF
TRBJ2-1 once TRBV10-2 . 15 TGCGCCAGAAGTGAGGCGTCTTTATCCTACAATGAGCAGTTCTTC CARSEASLSYNEQFF
TRBJ2-1 many TRBV25-1 . 13 TGTGCCAGCAGTGGCGACGTGGGGAATGAGCAGTTCTTC CASSGDVGNEQFF
TRBJ2-7 many TRBV30 . 11 TGTGCGATAGTTGCCCCCTACGAGCAGTACTTC CAIVAPYEQYF
TRBJ2-7 . TRBV10-3 TRBD2 15 TGTGCCATCAGTGCTGGGCTAGCGGGCTCCTACGAGCAGTACTTC CAISAGLAGSYEQYF
TRBJ2-1 few TRBV15 . 13 TGTGCCACCAGCTCGGGGCCCTACAATGAGCAGTTCTTC CATSSGPYNEQFF
TRBJ2-2 many TRBV6-5 . 15 TGTGCCAGCAGTTACTCAGCAGGGAACACCGGGGAGCTGTTTTTT CASSYSAGNTGELFF
TRBJ1-1 many TRBV3-1 . 14 TGTGCCAGCAGCCAAGTCACCGGGGACTCTGAAGCTTTCTTT CASSQVTGDSEAFF
TRBJ2-2 once TRBV3-1 TRBD2 14 TGTGCCAGCAGCAACGTAGCGGGAACCGGGGAGCTGTTTTTT CASSNVAGTGELFF
TRBJ1-6 few TRBV12-3/TRBV12-4 . 13 TGTGCCAGCAGTAGCGCCCGAGTCTCACCCCTCCACTTT CASSSARVSPLHF
TRBJ2-7 few TRBV7-9 . 13 TGTGCCACCCTCGGGGCCCCCTCGTACGAGCAGTACTTC CATLGAPSYEQYF
TRBJ1-2 . TRBV12-3/TRBV12-4 . 13 TGTGCCAGCAGTTTTCAGGAGAACTATGGCTACACCTTC CASSFQENYGYTF
TRBJ2-5 . TRBV5-1 . 15 TGCGCCAGCAGCTTGAATTCCAGGGGAAAAGAGACCCAGTACTTC CASSLNSRGKETQYF
TRBJ2-1 many TRBV12-3/TRBV12-4 . 15 TGTGCCAGCAGGGGGAGGCGGGGTCGATACAATGAGCAGTTCTTC CASRGRRGRYNEQFF
TRBJ2-2 . TRBV12-3/TRBV12-4 TRBD2 16 TGTGCCAGCAGTTTGGTCGTAGCGGGAGATACCGGGGAGCTGTTTTTT CASSLVVAGDTGELFF
TRBJ2-7 . TRBV4-1 . 13 TGCGCCAGCAGCCCCCATCAGAATTACGAGCAGTACTTC CASSPHQNYEQYF
TRBJ2-5 . TRBV6-2/TRBV6-3 . 15 TGTGCCAGCAGTAGGCGTTTTGAGGGTGCGGAGACCCAGTACTTC CASSRRFEGAETQYF
TRBJ2-3 . TRBV20-1 . 14 TGCAGTGCTCAAACAGAGTCTAGCACAGATACGCAGTATTTT CSAQTESSTDTQYF
TRBJ2-4 . TRBV3-1 . 16 TGTGCCAGCAGCCAAGAGACCTCTCTAGCCAAAAACATTCAGTACTTC CASSQETSLAKNIQYF
TRBJ2-7 many TRBV28 . 14 TGTGCCAGCAGTTTCTCTAGGACCTTCTACGAGCAGTACTTC CASSFSRTFYEQYF
TRBJ1-5 . TRBV19 . 15 TGTGCCAGTAGACTTATGGGTGGACACGGCGGGCCCCAGCATTTT CASRLMGGHGGPQHF
TRBJ2-2 few TRBV4-1 TRBD2 17 TGCGCCAGCAGCCAAGAAGTACTAGCGGCGAACACCGGGGAGCTGTTTTTT CASSQEVLAANTGELFF
TRBJ2-2 many TRBV12-5 . 13 TGTGCTAGTGGCCCCTCAGGGGTGGGGGAGCTGTTTTTT CASGPSGVGELFF
TRBJ1-2 many TRBV12-3/TRBV12-4 . 15 TGTGCCAGCAGTTTAGCGCTAACGGGGGGTTATGGCTACACCTTC CASSLALTGGYGYTF
TRBJ2-2 many TRBV11-3 TRBD1 16 TGTGCCAGCAGCGACGGGACAGGAGGATCCGCCGGGGAGCTGTTTTTT CASSDGTGGSAGELFF
TRBJ2-5 many TRBV12-3/TRBV12-4 TRBD1 14 TGTGCCAGCAGCTTGGGGACAGGCCAAGAGACCCAGTACTTC CASSLGTGQETQYF
TRBJ1-4 many TRBV5-1 TRBD1 13 TGCGCCAGCGGTACAGGGGAGAATGAAAAACTGTTTTTT CASGTGENEKLFF
TRBJ1-1 . TRBV19 TRBD1 14 TGTGCCAGTAGTAAGAGGACAGGGGGCACTGAAGCTTTCTTT CASSKRTGGTEAFF
TRBJ2-1 few TRBV24-1 TRBD2 17 TGTGCCACCAGTGATGAGGATAGCGGGAGGGACTACAATGAGCAGTTCTTC CATSDEDSGRDYNEQFF
TRBJ2-2 many TRBV5-6 . 12 TGTGCCAGCAGCTTGATAACCGGGGAGCTGTTTTTT CASSLITGELFF
TRBJ2-5 . TRBV7-9 TRBD1 15 TGTGCCAGCAGTTCTAAACAGGGGCGTACGGAGACCCAGTACTTC CASSSKQGRTETQYF
TRBJ2-7 . TRBV7-9 TRBD1 14 TGTGCCAGCAGGGCCCAGGGGGCTGGACACGAGCAGTACTTC CASRAQGAGHEQYF
TRBJ2-7 . TRBV29-1 . 12 TGCAGCGTTGGTTTGGGGTACAACGAGCAGTACTTC CSVGLGYNEQYF
TRBJ1-1 many TRBV20-1 . 9 TGCGCTGATGCTCTGGGGGCTTTCTTT CADALGAFF
TRBJ2-5 many TRBV5-1 TRBD2 16 TGCGCCAGCAGCACAGGACTAGCGGGGAATTGGGAGACCCAGTACTTC CASSTGLAGNWETQYF
TRBJ2-4 . TRBV13 . 13 TGTGCCAGCAGCCCCTCGGCAGAGGGCGTTCAGTACTTC CASSPSAEGVQYF
TRBJ2-1 many TRBV21-1 . 13 TGTGCCACGAACGGGGAATCCTACAATGAGCAGTTCTTC CATNGESYNEQFF
TRBJ2-7 few TRBV20-1 TRBD2 17 TGCAGTGCTAGAGATCCCCGACTAGCGGGAGTGTTCTACGAGCAGTACTTC CSARDPRLAGVFYEQYF
TRBJ1-6 few TRBV5-1 . 14 TGCGCCAGCAGCTTTGGGGCTGAGAATTCACCCCTCCACTTT CASSFGAENSPLHF
TRBJ1-5 . TRBV6-6 . 16 TGTGCCAGCAGTCTAAGGCCATACGGAAAAAATCAGCCCCAGCATTTT CASSLRPYGKNQPQHF
TRBJ2-7 . TRBV3-1 . 14 TGTGCCAGCAGCCATGCACAGGGTTCCTACGAGCAGTACTTC CASSHAQGSYEQYF
TRBJ2-5 many TRBV5-4 TRBD1 13 TGTGCCAGCAGCCCGGACAGGGATGAGACCCAGTACTTC CASSPDRDETQYF
TRBJ2-5 few TRBV5-8 TRBD1 16 TGTGCCAGCAGCCTTACTGGGACAGGCAGGGGAGAGACCCAGTACTTC CASSLTGTGRGETQYF
TRBJ2-1 few TRBV10-3 TRBD2 17 TGTGCCATCAGTGACCCCTATACGGGACTAGCATTTGATGAGCAGTTCTTC CAISDPYTGLAFDEQFF
TRBJ1-2 many TRBV12-3/TRBV12-4 TRBD1 15 TGTGCCAGCAGGCGCTCCGGGACAGAGATCCCTGGCTACACCTTC CASRRSGTEIPGYTF
TRBJ2-2 . TRBV29-1 . 13 TGCAGCGTTGGGACAGAATTGGCCGGGGAGCTGTTTTTT CSVGTELAGELFF
TRBJ1-5 . TRBV5-1 . 14 TGCGCCAGCAGCTTGGGGATGGCAGATCAGCCCCAGCATTTT CASSLGMADQPQHF
TRBJ2-5 . TRBV5-4 . 16 TGTGCCAGCAGCTTGATAGGTAGCGGAACTCAAGAGACCCAGTACTTC CASSLIGSGTQETQYF
TRBJ2-3 few TRBV6-5 TRBD2 14 TGTGCCAGCAGAATAGCGGGAGGATCAGATACGCAGTATTTT CASRIAGGSDTQYF